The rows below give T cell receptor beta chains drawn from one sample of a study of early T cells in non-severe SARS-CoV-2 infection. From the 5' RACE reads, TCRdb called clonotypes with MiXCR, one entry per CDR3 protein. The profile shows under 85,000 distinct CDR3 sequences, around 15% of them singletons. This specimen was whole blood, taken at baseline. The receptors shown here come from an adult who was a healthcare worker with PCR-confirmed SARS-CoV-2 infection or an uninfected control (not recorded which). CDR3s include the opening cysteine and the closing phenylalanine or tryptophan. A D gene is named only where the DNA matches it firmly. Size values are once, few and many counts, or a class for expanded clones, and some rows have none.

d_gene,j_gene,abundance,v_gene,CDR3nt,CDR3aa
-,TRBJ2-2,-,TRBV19,TGTGCCAGTAGCGGCACTAACACCGGGGAGCTGTTTTTT,CASSGTNTGELFF
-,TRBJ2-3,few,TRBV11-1,TGTGCCAGCAGCCCGCTGGCTGGCCAGACAGATACGCAGTATTTT,CASSPLAGQTDTQYF
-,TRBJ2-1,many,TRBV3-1,TGTGCCAGCAGCCAAGAGACGGCGGTTAGCTCCTACAATGAGCAGTTCTTC,CASSQETAVSSYNEQFF
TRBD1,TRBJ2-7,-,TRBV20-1,TGCAGTGCTAGTCTACAGGGGCACTACGAGCAGTACTTC,CSASLQGHYEQYF
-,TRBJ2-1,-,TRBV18,TGTGCCAGCTCACGGGGACGGGCTTCCTACAATGAGCAGTTCTTC,CASSRGRASYNEQFF
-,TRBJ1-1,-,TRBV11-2,TGTGCCAGCACCGGTCTCGGACCTGAAGCTTTCTTT,CASTGLGPEAFF
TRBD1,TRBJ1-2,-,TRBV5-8,TGTGCCAGCAGCCTCTGGCAGGGGGCTCTTCCGGGCTACACCTTC,CASSLWQGALPGYTF
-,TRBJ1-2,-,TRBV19,TGTGCCAGTACCACGAGGGGAGCTGGAAGAGGTCCTGGCTACACCTTC,CASTTRGAGRGPGYTF
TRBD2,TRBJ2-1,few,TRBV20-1,TGCAGTGCCACGCGACTAGCGAGCTACAATGAGCAGTTCTTC,CSATRLASYNEQFF
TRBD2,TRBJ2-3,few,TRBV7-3,TGTGCCAGCAGCTCCAAAGCGGGAGGGAAATCAGATACGCAGTATTTT,CASSSKAGGKSDTQYF
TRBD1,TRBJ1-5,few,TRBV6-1,TGTGCCAGTTCCAAACAGGGGGCGAGTCAGCCCCAGCATTTT,CASSKQGASQPQHF
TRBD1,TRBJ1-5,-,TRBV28,TGTGCCAGCAGAGCGACAGGGTTGAGGCCCCAGCATTTT,CASRATGLRPQHF
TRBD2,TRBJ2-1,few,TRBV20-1,TGCAGTGCTCCCCGGCAACTAGCGGACCTCGAGGAGCAGTTCTTC,CSAPRQLADLEEQFF
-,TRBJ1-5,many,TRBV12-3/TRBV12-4,TGTGCCAGCAGTTTAGGTCTTTGGGTCAATCAGCCCCAGCATTTT,CASSLGLWVNQPQHF
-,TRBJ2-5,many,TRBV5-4,TGTGCCAGCAGCGGGGCCCCATCCGAGACCCAGTACTTC,CASSGAPSETQYF
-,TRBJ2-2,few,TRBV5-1,TGCGCCAGCAGCTTGGCGAAGGGGCCCTCGAACACCGGGGAGCTGTTTTTT,CASSLAKGPSNTGELFF
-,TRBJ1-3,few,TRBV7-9,TGTGCCAGCACCCTCGAAGGAGTTCTCGGAAACACCATATATTTT,CASTLEGVLGNTIYF
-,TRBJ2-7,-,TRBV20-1,TGCAGTGCTACGCTCCGCTCCTACGAGCAGTACTTC,CSATLRSYEQYF
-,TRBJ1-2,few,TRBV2,TGTGCCAGCACCCCCGGACCGCGCTATGGCTACACCTTC,CASTPGPRYGYTF
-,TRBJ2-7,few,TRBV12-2,TGTGCAAGTCGCCACGCAGACTCCTACGAGCAGTACTTC,CASRHADSYEQYF
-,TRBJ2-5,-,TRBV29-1,TGCAGCGGGACCAGCGGCCAAGAGACCCAGTACTTC,CSGTSGQETQYF
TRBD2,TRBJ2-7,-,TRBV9,TGTGCCAGCAGCGTTAGGGACTATTCCTACGAGCAGTACTTC,CASSVRDYSYEQYF
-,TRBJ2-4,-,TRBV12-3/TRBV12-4,TGTGCCAGCAGTACCGGAGGAATCATTCAGTACTTC,CASSTGGIIQYF
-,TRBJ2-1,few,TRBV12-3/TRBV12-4,TGTGCCAGCAGCTTCCCCCAGGGAGGCTCCTACAATGAGCAGTTCTTC,CASSFPQGGSYNEQFF
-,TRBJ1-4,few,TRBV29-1,TGCAGCGTTGAAGATCTTCGGGCCCCTGGTGAAAAACTGTTTTTT,CSVEDLRAPGEKLFF
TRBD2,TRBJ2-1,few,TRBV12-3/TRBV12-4,TGTGCCAGCAGTCGTAGCGGGAGTTCCTACAATGAGCAGTTCTTC,CASSRSGSSYNEQFF
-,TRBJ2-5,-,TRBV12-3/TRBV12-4,TGTGCCAGCACCCTTTCGGCAGAAGAGACCCAGTACTTC,CASTLSAEETQYF
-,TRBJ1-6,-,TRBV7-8,TGTGCCACCTCCGGGGCCAGTAATTCACCCCTCCACTTT,CATSGASNSPLHF
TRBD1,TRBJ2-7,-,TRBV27,TGTGCCAGGGGGACAGTTTCCCCCTACGAGCAGTACTTC,CARGTVSPYEQYF
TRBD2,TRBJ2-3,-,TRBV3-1,TGTGCCAGCAGCCAACGTAGCGGGAGTTATAGGGGAGGAGATACGCAGTATTTT,CASSQRSGSYRGGDTQYF
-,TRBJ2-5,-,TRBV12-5,TGTGCTAGTGGTCCCGGAAGCAGTCAAGAGACCCAGTACTTC,CASGPGSSQETQYF
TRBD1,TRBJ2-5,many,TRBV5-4,TGTGCCAGCAGCTACAGGGGAGCGGAGACCCAGTACTTC,CASSYRGAETQYF
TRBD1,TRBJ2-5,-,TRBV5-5,TGTGCCAGCAGCTTCGGGGGACAGGGGCAAGAGACCCAGTACTTC,CASSFGGQGQETQYF
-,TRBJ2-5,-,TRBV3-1,TGTGCCAGCAGCCAGGCAGCAGGTGGAGAGACCCAGTACTTC,CASSQAAGGETQYF
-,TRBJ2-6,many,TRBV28,TGTGCCAGCAGTTCCCCGAGGGGAGAGATTGTTTCTGGGGCCAACGTCCTGACTTTC,CASSSPRGEIVSGANVLTF
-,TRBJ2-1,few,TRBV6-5,TGTGCCAGCAGTCCTCGGCACAGAGCCTACAATGAGCAGTTCTTC,CASSPRHRAYNEQFF
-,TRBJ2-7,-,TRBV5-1,TGCGCCAGCAGCGGAGGGAGGGGGCCCGTGGACGAGCAGTACTTC,CASSGGRGPVDEQYF
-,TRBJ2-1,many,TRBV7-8,TGTGCCAGCAGCTTAACGGGTGCGACCTACAATGAGCAGTTCTTC,CASSLTGATYNEQFF
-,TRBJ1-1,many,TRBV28,TGTGCCAGCACCTCAATGGGGGCCGGAGACACTGAAGCTTTCTTT,CASTSMGAGDTEAFF
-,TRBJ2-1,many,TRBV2,TGTGCCAGCAGTATATTGAATGAGCAGTTCTTC,CASSILNEQFF
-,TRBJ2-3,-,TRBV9,TGTGCCAGCAGCGCGACCCTAGGGACTACAGATACGCAGTATTTT,CASSATLGTTDTQYF
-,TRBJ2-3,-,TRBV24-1,TGTGCCACCAGGGGAGCGACTCCAGATACGCAGTATTTT,CATRGATPDTQYF
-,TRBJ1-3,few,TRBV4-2,TGTGCCAGCAGCCAAGATTGGGAATTGCGGAACACCATATATTTT,CASSQDWELRNTIYF
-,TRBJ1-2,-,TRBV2,TGTGCCAGCAGTGATAGTAGCCAGAGTCGACGCCTTGCTTTCGACGGGGTAGGTTATGGCTACACCTTC,CASSDSSQSRRLAFDGVGYGYTF